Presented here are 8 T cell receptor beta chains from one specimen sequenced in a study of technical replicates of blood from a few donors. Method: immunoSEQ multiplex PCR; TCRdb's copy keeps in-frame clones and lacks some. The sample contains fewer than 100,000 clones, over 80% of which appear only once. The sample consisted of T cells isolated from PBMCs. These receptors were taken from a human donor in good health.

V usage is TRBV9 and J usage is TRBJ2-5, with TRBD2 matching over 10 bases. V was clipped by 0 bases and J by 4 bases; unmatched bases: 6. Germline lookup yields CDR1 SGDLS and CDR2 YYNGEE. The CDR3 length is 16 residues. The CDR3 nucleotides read TGTGCCAGCAGCGTAGTCAGAGCGGGGGGGTCAGAGACCCAGTACTTC. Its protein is CASSVVRAGGSETQYF. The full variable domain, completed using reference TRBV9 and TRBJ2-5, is DSGVTQTPKHLITATGQRVTLRCSPRSGDLSVYWYQQSLDQGLQFLIQYYNGEERAKGNILERFSAQQFPDLHSELNLSSLELGDSALYFCASSVVRAGGSETQYFGPGTRLLVL.

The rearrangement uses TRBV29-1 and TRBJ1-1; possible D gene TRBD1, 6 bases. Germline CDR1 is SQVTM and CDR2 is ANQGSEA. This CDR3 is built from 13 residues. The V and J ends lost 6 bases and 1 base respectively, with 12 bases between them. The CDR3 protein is CSVIQGKNTEAFF. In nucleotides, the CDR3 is TGCAGCGTCATTCAGGGGAAGAACACTGAAGCTTTCTTT. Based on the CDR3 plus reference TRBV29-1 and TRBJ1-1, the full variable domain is SAVISQKPSRDICQRGTSLTIQCQVDSQVTMMFWYRQQPGQSLTLIATANQGSEATYESGFVIDKFPISRPNLTFSTLTVSNMSPEDSSIYLCSVIQGKNTEAFFGQGTRLTVV.

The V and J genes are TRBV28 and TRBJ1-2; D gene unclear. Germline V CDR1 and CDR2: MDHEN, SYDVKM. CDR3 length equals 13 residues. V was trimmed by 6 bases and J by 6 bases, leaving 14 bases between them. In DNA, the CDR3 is TGTGCCAGCAGCCCCAAGGAGAGCGATGGCTACACCTTC. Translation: CASSPKESDGYTF.

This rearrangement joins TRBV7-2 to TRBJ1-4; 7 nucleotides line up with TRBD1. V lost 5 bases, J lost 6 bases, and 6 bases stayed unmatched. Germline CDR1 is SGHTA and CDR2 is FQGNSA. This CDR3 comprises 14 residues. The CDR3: CASSITGEDEKLFF. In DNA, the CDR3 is TGTGCCAGCAGCATTACAGGGGAGGATGAAAAACTGTTTTTT.

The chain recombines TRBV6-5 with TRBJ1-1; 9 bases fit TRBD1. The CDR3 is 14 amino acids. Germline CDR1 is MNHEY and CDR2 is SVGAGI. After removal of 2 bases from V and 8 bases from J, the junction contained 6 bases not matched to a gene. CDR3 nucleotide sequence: TGTGCCAGCAGTTACGGGACAGGGCGGGTAGAAGCTTTCTTT. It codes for CASSYGTGRVEAFF.

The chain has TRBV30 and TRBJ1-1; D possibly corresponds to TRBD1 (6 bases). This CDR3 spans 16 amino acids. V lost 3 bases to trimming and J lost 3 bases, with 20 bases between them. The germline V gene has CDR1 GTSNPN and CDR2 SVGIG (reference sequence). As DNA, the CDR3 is TGTGCCTGGAGGGGAGGGGGTCGGAGATTGGACACTGAAGCTTTCTTT. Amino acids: CAWRGGGRRLDTEAFF.

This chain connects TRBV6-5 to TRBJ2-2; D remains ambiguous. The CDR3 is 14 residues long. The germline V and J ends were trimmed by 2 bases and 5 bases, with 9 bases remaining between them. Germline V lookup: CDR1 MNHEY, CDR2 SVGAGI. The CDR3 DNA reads TGTGCCAGCAGTTACGTGGCATCGACCGGGGAGCTGTTTTTT. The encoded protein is CASSYVASTGELFF.

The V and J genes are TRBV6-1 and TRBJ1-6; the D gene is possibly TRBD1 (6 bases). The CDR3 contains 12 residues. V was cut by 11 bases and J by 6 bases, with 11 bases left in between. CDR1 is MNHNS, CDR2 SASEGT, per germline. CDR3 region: CAVQGGNSPLHF. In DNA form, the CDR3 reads TGTGCCGTACAGGGTGGTAATTCACCCCTCCACTTT.